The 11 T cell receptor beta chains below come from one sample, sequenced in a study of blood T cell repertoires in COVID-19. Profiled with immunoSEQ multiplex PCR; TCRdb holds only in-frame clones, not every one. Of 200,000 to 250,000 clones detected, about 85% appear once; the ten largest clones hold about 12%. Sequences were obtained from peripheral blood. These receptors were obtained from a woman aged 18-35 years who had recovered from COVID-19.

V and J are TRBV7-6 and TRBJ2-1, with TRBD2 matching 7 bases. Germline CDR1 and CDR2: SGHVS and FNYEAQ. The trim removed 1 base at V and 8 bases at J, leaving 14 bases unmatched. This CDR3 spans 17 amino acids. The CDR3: CASSLESSGLLGDEQFF. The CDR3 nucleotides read TGTGCCAGCAGCTTAGAGTCTAGCGGTCTGCTCGGCGATGAGCAGTTCTTC.

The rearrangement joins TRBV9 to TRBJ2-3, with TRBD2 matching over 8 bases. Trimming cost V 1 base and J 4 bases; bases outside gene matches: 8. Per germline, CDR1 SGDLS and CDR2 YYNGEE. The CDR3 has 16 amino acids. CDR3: CASSVISGRRADTQYF. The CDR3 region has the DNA TGTGCCAGCAGCGTAATCAGCGGGAGAAGGGCAGATACGCAGTATTTT.

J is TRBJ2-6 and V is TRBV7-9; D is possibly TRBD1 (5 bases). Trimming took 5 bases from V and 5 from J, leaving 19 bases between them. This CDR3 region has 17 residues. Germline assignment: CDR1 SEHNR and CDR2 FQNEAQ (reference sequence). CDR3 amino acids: CASSHLDSSPWANVLTF. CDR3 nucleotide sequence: TGTGCCAGCAGCCATTTAGACAGTTCTCCCTGGGCCAACGTCCTGACTTTC.

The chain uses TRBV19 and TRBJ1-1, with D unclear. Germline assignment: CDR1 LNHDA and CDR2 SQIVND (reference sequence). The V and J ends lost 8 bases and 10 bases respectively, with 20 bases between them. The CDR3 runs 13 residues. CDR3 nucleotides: TGTGCCAGTTTCACGGCGTACCCGGGTGGAGCTTTCTTT. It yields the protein CASFTAYPGGAFF.

The CDR3 loop is CASSYDSFYGYTF. CDR3 in DNA: TGTGCCAGCAGCTATGACAGCTTCTATGGCTACACCTTC. The chain is built from TRBV7-9 and TRBJ1-2; D might be TRBD1 (5 bases). The CDR3 has 13 amino acids. CDR1 is SEHNR and CDR2 is FQNEAQ in the germline V gene (reference sequence). V lost 4 bases, J lost 4 bases, and 10 bases lay in between.

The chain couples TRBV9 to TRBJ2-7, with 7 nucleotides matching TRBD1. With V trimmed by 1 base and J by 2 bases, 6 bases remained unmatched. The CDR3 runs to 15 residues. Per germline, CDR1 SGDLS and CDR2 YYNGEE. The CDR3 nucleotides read TGTGCCAGCAGCGTAAGTGGGCAGGGGGCCTACGAGCAGTACTTC. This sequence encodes CASSVSGQGAYEQYF.

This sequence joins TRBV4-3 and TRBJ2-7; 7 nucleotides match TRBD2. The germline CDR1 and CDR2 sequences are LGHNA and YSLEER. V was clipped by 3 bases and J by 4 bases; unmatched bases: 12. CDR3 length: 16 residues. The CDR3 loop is CASSQARGSRGYEQYF. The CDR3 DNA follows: TGCGCCAGCAGCCAGGCGCGCGGGAGTAGAGGTTACGAGCAGTACTTC.

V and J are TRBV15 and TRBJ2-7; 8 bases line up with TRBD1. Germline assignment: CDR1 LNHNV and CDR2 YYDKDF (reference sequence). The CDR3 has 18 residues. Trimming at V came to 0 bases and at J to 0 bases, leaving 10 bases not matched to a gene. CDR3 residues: CATSRDQLGQASSYEQYF. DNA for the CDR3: TGTGCCACCAGCAGAGATCAACTGGGACAGGCGAGCTCCTACGAGCAGTACTTC.

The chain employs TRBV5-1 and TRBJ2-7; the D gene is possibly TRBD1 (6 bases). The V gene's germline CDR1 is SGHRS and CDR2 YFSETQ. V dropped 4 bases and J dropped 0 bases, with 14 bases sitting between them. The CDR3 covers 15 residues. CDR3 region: CASSTGWDNSYEQYF. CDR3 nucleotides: TGCGCCAGCAGCACGGGTTGGGACAACTCCTACGAGCAGTACTTC.

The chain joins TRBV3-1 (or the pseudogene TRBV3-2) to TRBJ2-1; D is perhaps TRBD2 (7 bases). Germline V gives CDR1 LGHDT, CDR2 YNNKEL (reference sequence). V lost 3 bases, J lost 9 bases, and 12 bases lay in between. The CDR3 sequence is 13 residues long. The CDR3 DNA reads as TGTGCCAGCAGCCAGCTGGGGGGGCGTGAGCAGTTCTTC. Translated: CASSQLGGREQFF.

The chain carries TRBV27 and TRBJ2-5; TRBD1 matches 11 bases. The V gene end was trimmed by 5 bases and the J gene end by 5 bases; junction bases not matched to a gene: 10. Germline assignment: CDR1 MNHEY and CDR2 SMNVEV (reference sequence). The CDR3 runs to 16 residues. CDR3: CASSSSGTGGWETQYF. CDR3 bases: TGTGCCAGCAGTAGCTCCGGGACAGGGGGATGGGAGACCCAGTACTTC.